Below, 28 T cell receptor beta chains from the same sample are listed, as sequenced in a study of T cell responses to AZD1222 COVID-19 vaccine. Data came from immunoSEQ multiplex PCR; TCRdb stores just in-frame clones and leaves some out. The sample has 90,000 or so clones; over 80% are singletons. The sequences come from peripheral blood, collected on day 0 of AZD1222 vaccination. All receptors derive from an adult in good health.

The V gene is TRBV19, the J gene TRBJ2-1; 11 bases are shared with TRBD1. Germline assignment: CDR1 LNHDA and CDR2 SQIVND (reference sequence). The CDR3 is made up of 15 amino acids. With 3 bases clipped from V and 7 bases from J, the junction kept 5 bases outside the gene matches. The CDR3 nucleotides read TGTGCCAGTAGTATCGGACAGGGGGCGCAAAATGAGCAGTTCTTC. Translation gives CASSIGQGAQNEQFF.

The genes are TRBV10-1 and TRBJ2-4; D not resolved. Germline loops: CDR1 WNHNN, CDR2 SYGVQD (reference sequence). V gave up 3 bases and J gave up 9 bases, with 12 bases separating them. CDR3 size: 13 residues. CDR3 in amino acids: CASSDVLGSIQYF. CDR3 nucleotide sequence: TGCGCCAGCAGTGACGTCCTAGGCAGCATTCAGTACTTC.

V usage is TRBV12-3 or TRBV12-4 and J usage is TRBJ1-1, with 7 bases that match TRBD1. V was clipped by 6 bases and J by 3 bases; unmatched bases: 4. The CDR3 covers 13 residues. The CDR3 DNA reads TGTGCCAGCAGAGGGGGCGGTTACACTGAAGCTTTCTTT. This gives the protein CASRGGGYTEAFF.

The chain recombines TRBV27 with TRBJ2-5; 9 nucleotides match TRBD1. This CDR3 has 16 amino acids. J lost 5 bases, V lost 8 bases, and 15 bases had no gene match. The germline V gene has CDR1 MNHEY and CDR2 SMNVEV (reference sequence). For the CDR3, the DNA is TGTGCCAGCGCCGGTTGGGGACAGGGCCATGGGGAGACCCAGTACTTC. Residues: CASAGWGQGHGETQYF.

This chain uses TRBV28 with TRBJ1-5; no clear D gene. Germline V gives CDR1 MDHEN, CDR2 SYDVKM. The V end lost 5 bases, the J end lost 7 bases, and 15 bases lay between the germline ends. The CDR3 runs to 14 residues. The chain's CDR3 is CASSQSGPPQPQHF. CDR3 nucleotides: TGTGCCAGCAGTCAGTCTGGGCCCCCACAGCCCCAGCATTTT.

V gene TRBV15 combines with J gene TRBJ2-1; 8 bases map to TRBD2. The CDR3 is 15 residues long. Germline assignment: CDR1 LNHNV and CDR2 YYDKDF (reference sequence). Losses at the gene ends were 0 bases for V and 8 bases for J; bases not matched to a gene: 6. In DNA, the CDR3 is TGTGCCACCAGCAGAGAGAGCGGGAGTGTCTATGAGCAGTTCTTC. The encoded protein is CATSRESGSVYEQFF.

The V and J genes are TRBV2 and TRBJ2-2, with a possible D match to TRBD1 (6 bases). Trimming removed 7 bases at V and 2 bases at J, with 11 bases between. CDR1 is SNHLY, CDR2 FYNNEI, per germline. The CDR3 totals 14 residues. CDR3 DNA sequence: TGTGCCAGCAACTCCGGGACAAACACCGGGGAGCTGTTTTTT. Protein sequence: CASNSGTNTGELFF. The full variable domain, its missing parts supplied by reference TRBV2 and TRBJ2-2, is EPEVTQTPSHQVTQMGQEVILRCVPISNHLYFYWYRQILGQKVEFLVSFYNNEISEKSEIFDDQFSVERPDGSNFTLKIRSTKLEDSAMYFCASNSGTNTGELFFGEGSRLTVL.

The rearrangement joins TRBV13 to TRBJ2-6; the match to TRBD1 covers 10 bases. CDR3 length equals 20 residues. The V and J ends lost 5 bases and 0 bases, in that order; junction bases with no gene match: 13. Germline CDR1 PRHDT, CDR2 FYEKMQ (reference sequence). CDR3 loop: CASSRPDRGAGGSGANVLTF. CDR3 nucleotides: TGTGCCAGCAGCCGTCCGGACAGGGGGGCCGGGGGCTCTGGGGCCAACGTCCTGACTTTC.

The CDR3: CASSPLTNTGELFF. The DNA of the CDR3 is TGTGCCAGCAGCCCTTTAACGAACACCGGGGAGCTGTTTTTT. The rearrangement joins TRBV9 to TRBJ2-2, with D uncertain. The germline V and J ends were trimmed by 4 bases and 0 bases, with 7 bases remaining between them. Germline lookup yields CDR1 SGDLS and CDR2 YYNGEE. The CDR3 contains 14 residues.

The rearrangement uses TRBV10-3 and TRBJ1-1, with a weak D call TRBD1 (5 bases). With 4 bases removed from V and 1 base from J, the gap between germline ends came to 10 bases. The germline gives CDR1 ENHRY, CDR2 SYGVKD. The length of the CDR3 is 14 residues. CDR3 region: CAISGGVGNTEAFF. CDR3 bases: TGTGCCATCAGTGGAGGGGTCGGGAACACTGAAGCTTTCTTT.

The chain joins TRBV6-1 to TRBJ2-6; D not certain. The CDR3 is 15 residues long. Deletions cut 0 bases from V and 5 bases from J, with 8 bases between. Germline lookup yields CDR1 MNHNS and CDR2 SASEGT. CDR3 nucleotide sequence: TGTGCCAGCAGTGAAGCGTGGGGAAGGGCCAACGTCCTGACTTTC. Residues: CASSEAWGRANVLTF.

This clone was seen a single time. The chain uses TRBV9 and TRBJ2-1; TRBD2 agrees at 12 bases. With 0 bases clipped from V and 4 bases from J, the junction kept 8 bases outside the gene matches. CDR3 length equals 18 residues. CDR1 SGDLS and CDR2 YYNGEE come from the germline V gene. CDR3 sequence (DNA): TGTGCCAGCAGCGTAGAAAAGGAGGGACTAGCGGGTTACAATGAGCAGTTCTTC. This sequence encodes CASSVEKEGLAGYNEQFF.

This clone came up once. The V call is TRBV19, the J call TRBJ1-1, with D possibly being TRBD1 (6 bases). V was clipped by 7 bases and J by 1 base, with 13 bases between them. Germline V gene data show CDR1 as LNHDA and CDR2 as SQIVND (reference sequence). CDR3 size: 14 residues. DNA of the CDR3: TGTGCCAGTACCCTGGGGGCGGCGAACACTGAAGCTTTCTTT. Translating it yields CASTLGAANTEAFF.

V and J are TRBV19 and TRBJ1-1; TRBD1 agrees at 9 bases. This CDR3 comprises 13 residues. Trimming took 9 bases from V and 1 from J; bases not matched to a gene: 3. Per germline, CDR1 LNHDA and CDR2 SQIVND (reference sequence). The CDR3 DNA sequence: TGTGCCAGCCGGGACAGGGAGAACACTGAAGCTTTCTTT. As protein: CASRDRENTEAFF.

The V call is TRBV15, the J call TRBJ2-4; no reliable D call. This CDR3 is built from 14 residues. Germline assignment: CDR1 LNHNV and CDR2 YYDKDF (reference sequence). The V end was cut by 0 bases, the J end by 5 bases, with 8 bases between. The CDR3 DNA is TGTGCCACCAGCAGAGATTTGAGTGAAAACATTCAGTACTTC. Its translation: CATSRDLSENIQYF. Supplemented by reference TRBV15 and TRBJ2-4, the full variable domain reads DAMVIQNPRYQVTQFGKPVTLSCSQTLNHNVMYWYQQKSSQAPKLLFHYYDKDFNNEADTPDNFQSRRPNTSFCFLDIRSPGLGDTAMYLCATSRDLSENIQYFGAGTRLSVL.

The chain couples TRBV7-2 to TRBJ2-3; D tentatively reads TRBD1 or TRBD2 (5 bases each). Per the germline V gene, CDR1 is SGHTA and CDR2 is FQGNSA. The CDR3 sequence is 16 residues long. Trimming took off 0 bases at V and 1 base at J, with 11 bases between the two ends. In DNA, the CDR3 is TGTGCCAGCAGCTTAGCGATGATGGGGGGCACAGATACGCAGTATTTT. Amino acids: CASSLAMMGGTDTQYF.

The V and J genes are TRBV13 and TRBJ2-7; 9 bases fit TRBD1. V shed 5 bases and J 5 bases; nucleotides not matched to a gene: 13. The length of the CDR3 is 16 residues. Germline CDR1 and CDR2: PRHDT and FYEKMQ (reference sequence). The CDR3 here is CASSLKTGTGLHEQYF. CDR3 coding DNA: TGTGCCAGCAGCCTAAAGACCGGGACAGGGTTGCACGAGCAGTACTTC.

CDR3 residues: CASRTSGTNEQFF. The CDR3 nucleotides read TGTGCCAGCAGGACTAGCGGGACCAATGAGCAGTTCTTC. The chain is built from TRBV2 and TRBJ2-1; 11 bases are a match to TRBD2. Trimming took 6 bases from V and 6 from J; bases not matched to a gene: 1. The CDR3 is 13 residues long. Germline lookup yields CDR1 SNHLY and CDR2 FYNNEI.

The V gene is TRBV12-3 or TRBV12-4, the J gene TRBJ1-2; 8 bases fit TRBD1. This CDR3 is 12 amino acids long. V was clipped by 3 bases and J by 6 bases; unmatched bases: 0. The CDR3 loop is CASSFRGHGYTF. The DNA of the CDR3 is TGTGCCAGCAGTTTCAGGGGGCATGGCTACACCTTC.

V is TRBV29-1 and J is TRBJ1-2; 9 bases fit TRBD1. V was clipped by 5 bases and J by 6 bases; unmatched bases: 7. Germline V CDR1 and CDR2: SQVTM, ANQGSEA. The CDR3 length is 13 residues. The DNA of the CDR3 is TGCAGCGTTACCGGGACAGGGAGTGATGGCTACACCTTC. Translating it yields CSVTGTGSDGYTF.

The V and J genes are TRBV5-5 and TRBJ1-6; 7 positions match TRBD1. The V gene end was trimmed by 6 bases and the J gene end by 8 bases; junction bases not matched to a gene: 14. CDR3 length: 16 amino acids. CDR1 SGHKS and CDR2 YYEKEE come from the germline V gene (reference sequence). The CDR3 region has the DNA TGTGCCAGCAACCCGGGAGGGACAGCCCCCTATTCACCCCTCCACTTT. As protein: CASNPGGTAPYSPLHF.

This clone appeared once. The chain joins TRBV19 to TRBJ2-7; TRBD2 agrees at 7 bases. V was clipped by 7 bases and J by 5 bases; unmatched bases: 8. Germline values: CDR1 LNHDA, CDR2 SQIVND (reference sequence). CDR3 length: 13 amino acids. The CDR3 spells CASKKRELNEQYF. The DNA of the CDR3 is TGTGCCAGTAAGAAGCGGGAACTCAACGAGCAGTACTTC. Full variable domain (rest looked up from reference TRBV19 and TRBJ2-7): DGGITQSPKYLFRKEGQNVTLSCEQNLNHDAMYWYRQDPGQGLRLIYYSQIVNDFQKGDIAEGYSVSREKKESFPLTVTSAQKNPTAFYLCASKKRELNEQYFGPGTRLTVT.

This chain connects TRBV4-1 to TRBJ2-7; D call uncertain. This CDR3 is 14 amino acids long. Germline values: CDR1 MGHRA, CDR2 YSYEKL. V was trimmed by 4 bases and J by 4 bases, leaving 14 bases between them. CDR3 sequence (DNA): TGCGCCAGCAGCCCTTCATACATCTTATACGAGCAGTACTTC. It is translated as CASSPSYILYEQYF.

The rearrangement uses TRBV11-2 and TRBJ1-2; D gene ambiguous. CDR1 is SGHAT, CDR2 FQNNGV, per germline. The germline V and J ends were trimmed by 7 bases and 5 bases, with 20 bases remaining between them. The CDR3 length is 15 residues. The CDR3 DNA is TGTGCCAGCACCCCGGCCGACCGGGGTAGGTATGGCTACACCTTC. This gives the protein CASTPADRGRYGYTF.

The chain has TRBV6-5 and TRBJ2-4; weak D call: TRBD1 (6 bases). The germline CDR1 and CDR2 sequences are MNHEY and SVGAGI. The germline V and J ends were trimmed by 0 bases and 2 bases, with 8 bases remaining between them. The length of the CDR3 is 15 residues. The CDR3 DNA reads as TGTGCCAGCAGTTACTCGGACAGTTCCAAAAACATTCAGTACTTC. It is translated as CASSYSDSSKNIQYF.

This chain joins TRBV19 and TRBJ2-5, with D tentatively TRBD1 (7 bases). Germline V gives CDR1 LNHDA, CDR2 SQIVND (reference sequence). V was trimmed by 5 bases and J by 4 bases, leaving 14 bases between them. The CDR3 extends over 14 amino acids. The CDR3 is CASSYRGLGETQYF. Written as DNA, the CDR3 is TGTGCCAGTAGTTACAGGGGACTTGGAGAGACCCAGTACTTC.

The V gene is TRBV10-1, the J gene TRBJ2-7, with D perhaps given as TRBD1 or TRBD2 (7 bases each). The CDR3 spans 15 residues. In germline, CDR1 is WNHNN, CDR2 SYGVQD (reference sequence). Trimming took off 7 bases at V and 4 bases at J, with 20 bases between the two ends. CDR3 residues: CASTIATGREYEQYF. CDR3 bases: TGCGCCAGCACCATAGCGACAGGGAGGGAATACGAGCAGTACTTC.

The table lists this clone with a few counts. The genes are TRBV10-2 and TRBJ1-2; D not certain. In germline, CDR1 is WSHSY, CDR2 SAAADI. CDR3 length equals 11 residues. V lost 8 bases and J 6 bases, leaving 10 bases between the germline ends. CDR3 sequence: CASSGSDGYTF. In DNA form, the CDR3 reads TGCGCCAGCTCGGGGTCTGATGGCTACACCTTC.